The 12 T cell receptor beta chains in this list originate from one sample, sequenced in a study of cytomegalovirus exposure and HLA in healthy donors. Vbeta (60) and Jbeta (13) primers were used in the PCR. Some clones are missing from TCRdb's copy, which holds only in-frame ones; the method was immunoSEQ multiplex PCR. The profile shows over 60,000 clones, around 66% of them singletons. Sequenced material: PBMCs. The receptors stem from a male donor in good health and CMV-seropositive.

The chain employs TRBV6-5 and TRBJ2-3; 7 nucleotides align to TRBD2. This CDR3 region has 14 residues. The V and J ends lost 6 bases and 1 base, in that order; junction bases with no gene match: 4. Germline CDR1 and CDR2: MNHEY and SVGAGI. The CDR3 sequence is CASRESGGTDTQYF. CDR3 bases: TGTGCCAGCAGGGAGAGCGGGGGCACAGATACGCAGTATTTT.

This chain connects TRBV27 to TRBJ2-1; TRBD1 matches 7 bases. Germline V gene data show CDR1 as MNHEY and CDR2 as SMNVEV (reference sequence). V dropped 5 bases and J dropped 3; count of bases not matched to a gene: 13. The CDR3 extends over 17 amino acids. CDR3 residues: CASSLKSDRVLYNEQFF. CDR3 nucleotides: TGTGCCAGCAGTCTTAAATCCGACAGGGTCCTCTACAATGAGCAGTTCTTC.

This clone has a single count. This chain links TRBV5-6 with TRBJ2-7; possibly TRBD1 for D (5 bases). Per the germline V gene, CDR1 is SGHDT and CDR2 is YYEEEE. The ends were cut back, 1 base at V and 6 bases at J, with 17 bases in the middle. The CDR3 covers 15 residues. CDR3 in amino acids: CASSLLGQGKPEQYF. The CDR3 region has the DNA TGTGCCAGCAGCTTGTTGGGCCAGGGAAAACCCGAGCAGTACTTC.

The CDR3 loop is CASRNTDEQFF. CDR3 bases: TGTGCCAGCAGGAACACCGATGAGCAGTTCTTC. The chain employs TRBV11-2 and TRBJ2-1; D ambiguous. V dropped 6 bases and J dropped 8 bases, with 8 bases sitting between them. Per germline, CDR1 SGHAT and CDR2 FQNNGV. The length of the CDR3 is 11 residues.

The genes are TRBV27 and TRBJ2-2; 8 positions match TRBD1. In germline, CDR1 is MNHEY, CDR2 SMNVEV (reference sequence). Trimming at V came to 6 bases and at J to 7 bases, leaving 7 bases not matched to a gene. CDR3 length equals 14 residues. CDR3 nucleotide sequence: TGTGCCAGCAGGAGGACAGGGAGTAACGGGGAGCTGTTTTTT. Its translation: CASRRTGSNGELFF.

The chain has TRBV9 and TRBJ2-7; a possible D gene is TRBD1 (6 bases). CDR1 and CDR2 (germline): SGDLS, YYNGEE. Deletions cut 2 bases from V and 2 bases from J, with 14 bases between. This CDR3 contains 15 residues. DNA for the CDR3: TGTGCCAGCAGCGTGTCATCAGGGGACACCTACGAGCAGTACTTC. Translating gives CASSVSSGDTYEQYF.

The CDR3 loop reads CASSATIANTGELFF. CDR3 sequence (DNA): TGTGCCAGCAGTGCGACAATAGCGAACACCGGGGAGCTGTTTTTT. The chain has TRBV25-1 and TRBJ2-2, with unresolved D. Germline V lookup: CDR1 MGHDK, CDR2 SYGVNS. The CDR3 consists of 15 residues. Trimming pared 4 bases from V and 0 bases from J, leaving 9 bases between.

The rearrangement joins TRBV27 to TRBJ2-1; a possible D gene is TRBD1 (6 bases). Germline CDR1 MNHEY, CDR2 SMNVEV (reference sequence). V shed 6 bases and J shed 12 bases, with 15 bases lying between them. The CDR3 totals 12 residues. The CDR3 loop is CASRADSIRQFF. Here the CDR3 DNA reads TGTGCCAGCAGGGCGGACAGTATAAGGCAGTTCTTC.

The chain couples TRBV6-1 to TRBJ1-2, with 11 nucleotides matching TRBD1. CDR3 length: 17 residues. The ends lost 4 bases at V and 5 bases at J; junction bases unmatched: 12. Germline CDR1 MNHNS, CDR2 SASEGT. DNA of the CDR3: TGTGCCAGCAGTGGCCCCGGACAGGGGGCATTAGAGTATGGCTACACCTTC. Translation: CASSGPGQGALEYGYTF.

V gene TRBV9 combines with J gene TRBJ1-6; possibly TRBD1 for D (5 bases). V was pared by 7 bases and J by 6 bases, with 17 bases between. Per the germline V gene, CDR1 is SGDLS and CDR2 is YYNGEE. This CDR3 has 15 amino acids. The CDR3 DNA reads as TGTGCCAGCGCGGGAACAGGCACCGTTAATTCACCCCTCCACTTT. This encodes CASAGTGTVNSPLHF. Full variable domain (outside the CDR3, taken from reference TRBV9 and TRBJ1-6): DSGVTQTPKHLITATGQRVTLRCSPRSGDLSVYWYQQSLDQGLQFLIQYYNGEERAKGNILERFSAQQFPDLHSELNLSSLELGDSALYFCASAGTGTVNSPLHFGNGTRLTVT.

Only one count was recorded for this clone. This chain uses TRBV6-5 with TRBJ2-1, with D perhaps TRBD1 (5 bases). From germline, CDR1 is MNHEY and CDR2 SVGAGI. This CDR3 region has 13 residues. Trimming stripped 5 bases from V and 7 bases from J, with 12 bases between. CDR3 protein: CASSPGRVNEQFF. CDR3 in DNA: TGTGCCAGCAGTCCCGGCAGGGTTAATGAGCAGTTCTTC.

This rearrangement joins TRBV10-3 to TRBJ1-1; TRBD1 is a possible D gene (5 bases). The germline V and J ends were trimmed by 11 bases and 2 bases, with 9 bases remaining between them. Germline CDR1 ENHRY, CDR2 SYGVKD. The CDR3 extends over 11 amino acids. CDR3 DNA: TGTGCCTCAGGGCAAAACACTGAAGCTTTCTTT. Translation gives CASGQNTEAFF.